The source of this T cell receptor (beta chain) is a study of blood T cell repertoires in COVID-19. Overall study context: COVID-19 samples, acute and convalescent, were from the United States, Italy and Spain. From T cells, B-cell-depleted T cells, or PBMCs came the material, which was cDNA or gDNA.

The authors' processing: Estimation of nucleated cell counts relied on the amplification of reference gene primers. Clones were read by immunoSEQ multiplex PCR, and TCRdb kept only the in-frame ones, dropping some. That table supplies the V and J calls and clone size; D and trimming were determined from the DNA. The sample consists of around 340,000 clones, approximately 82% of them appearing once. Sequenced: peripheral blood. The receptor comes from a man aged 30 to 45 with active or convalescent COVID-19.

The DNA for the CDR3 is TGTGCCTGGAGTCTAACTAGCGGGGGCAATGAGCAGTTCTTC. Translated: CAWSLTSGGNEQFF. This chain uses TRBV30 with TRBJ2-1; 11 bases fit TRBD2. Losses at the gene ends were 2 bases for V and 6 bases for J; bases not matched to a gene: 3. Germline lookup yields CDR1 GTSNPN and CDR2 SVGIG (reference sequence). The CDR3 is 14 amino acids.